This TCR beta chain appears in the sequencing data of a study of blood T cell repertoires in COVID-19. Turning to the study itself: The study drew acute and convalescent COVID-19 samples from the United States, Italy and Spain. PBMCs, B-cell-depleted T cells, or T cells were the source of the cDNA or gDNA that made up the material.

Sequencing was performed with immunoSEQ multiplex PCR; in TCRdb, only in-frame clones are kept and a portion is missing. Among under 95,000 clones listed, 87% were seen once. Germline values: CDR1 MNHNS, CDR2 SASEGT. Trimming pared 2 bases from V and 4 bases from J, leaving 11 bases between. This CDR3 is built from 14 residues. Material for sequencing was peripheral blood. The sequence derives from a man in his 60s with acute or convalescent COVID-19. The V gene is TRBV6-1, the J gene TRBJ1-2; TRBD1 might be the D (5 bases). The CDR3 spells CASSELGEGYGYTF. The CDR3 DNA sequence: TGTGCCAGCAGTGAATTAGGGGAGGGCTATGGCTACACCTTC.